Described below is a single T cell receptor (beta chain) sequence and its context. Germline CDR1 SGHVS, CDR2 FNYEAQ. The ends were cut back, 6 bases at V and 1 base at J, with 12 bases in the middle. The CDR3 is 14 amino acids. Stated treatment: some 19 received Ad26.COV2.S at low or high dose, single or two shots; about 5 received placebo; per-sample allocation not given. At day 63 after the first vaccine or placebo injection, samples were drawn. The data were taken from a study of Ad26.COV2.S vaccination and SARS-CoV-2 variants. TCRdb's table, derived via immunoSEQ multiplex PCR, lists solely in-frame clones and lacks some. The sample carries under 550,000 clones, around 89% recorded once.

The TCR originated in a person aged 18-60 years who received the Ad26.COV2.S COVID-19 vaccine or a placebo. V usage is TRBV7-6 and J usage is TRBJ1-1; D perhaps matches TRBD1 (5 bases). The sequences come from peripheral blood, collected in a trial of Ad26.COV2.S vaccine versus placebo. The CDR3 nucleotides are TGTGCCAGCAGACCCGGGACGGGGAACACTGAAGCTTTCTTT. This gives the protein CASRPGTGNTEAFF.